Listed below are T cell receptor beta chains from one sample, sequenced in a study of long-term antiretroviral therapy in people with HIV. Assay: immunoSEQ multiplex PCR; the TCRdb copy retains only in-frame clones and omits some. This sample has tens of thousands of clones, with around 93% found just once. The sample here was unsorted PBMCs, taken 7.4 years after starting antiretroviral therapy. The receptors shown here come from a middle-aged man with HIV. Both conserved end residues are trimmed from each CDR3. A D gene is named only where the DNA matches it firmly.

V gene	J gene	D gene	CDR3 protein
TRBV21-1	TRBJ2-7	.	ASSKWGQGDYEQY
TRBV18	TRBJ2-3	.	ASSQSSGKRGTDTQY
TRBV23-1	TRBJ1-3	TRBD1	ASSPRDSASGNTIY
TRBV2	TRBJ2-1	TRBD2	ASGETSGGAGEQF
TRBV5-8	TRBJ2-7	.	ASSLKAQTYEQY
TRBV28	TRBJ1-6	.	ASSLSASPLH
TRBV5-4	TRBJ2-4	TRBD1	ASSLGDSLAKNIQY
TRBV27	TRBJ1-2	.	ASSWTGDGGYT
TRBV9	TRBJ2-3	.	ASSVGSLPGDTQY
TRBV27	TRBJ2-6	TRBD2	ASRGGAGANVLT
TRBV4-1	TRBJ2-2	.	ASSPLTGELF
TRBV29-1	TRBJ1-5	.	SVRNSNQPQH
TRBV9	TRBJ1-1	.	ASSVAGFSTEAF
TRBV11-2	TRBJ2-2	TRBD2	ASSGGTPAGGPNTGELF
TRBV21-1	TRBJ1-6	.	ASSGRNNSPLH
TRBV7-2	TRBJ2-3	TRBD1	ASSNRDRGTDTQY
TRBV30	TRBJ1-5	.	AWSSGGAQPQH
TRBV4-1	TRBJ2-6	.	ASSLESSGANVLT
TRBV7-2	TRBJ1-6	.	ASSSGSLYNSPLH
TRBV9	TRBJ2-6	TRBD2	ASSVLAGGSSGANVLT
TRBV4-3	TRBJ2-3	.	ASSQDSGGADTQY
TRBV7-2	TRBJ1-3	.	ASSLRGQPGNTIY
TRBV14	TRBJ2-7	.	ASSQVRFYEQY
TRBV5-4	TRBJ1-5	TRBD1	ASSFLDRGQNQPQH
TRBV5-6	TRBJ2-7	.	ASSLGSSYEQY
TRBV5-4	TRBJ2-7	.	ASSLRGYEQY
TRBV11-2	TRBJ1-6	.	ASSSTGSYNSPLH
TRBV4-2	TRBJ1-1	.	ASSPKARGGTEAF
TRBV30	TRBJ1-1	.	AWSVGDNTEAF
TRBV5-1	TRBJ1-2	TRBD1	ASSLGTGDGYT
TRBV6-5	TRBJ2-3	.	ASSYGQGTDTQY
TRBV19	TRBJ2-1	.	ASRFRTGNNEQF
TRBV5-1	TRBJ2-2	.	ASALLAGTGELF
TRBV7-9	TRBJ2-7	.	ASSLGGDRSSYEQY
TRBV7-2	TRBJ1-4	.	ASSLDGGGLF
TRBV6-5	TRBJ2-1	TRBD2	ASGAGPDNEQF
TRBV27	TRBJ1-2	.	ASSPYGDGYT
TRBV11-2	TRBJ1-2	.	ASSPDRLSGYT
TRBV19	TRBJ1-1	.	ASSINYYEAF
TRBV5-6	TRBJ2-5	.	ASSLDPGRWQETQY
TRBV11-2	TRBJ1-2	.	ASSLAAAVYGYT
TRBV6-5	TRBJ2-1	.	ASKRNPYNEQF
TRBV2	TRBJ1-2	.	ASSADSRGGYT
TRBV10-3	TRBJ1-2	.	AISVDGDYGYT
TRBV5-6	TRBJ1-1	.	ASSQTVNTEAF
TRBV4-3	TRBJ2-3	TRBD2	ASSHPGTSGVADTQY
TRBV19	TRBJ2-3	.	ASSIDYSGTALQDTQY
TRBV7-9	TRBJ1-2	.	ASSLQTLYGYT
TRBV5-4	TRBJ2-3	.	ASSLGVSSTDTQY
TRBV29-1	TRBJ1-1	.	SVDPGQKEAEAF
TRBV7-2	TRBJ2-7	TRBD1	ASSFLRDRGNEQY
TRBV5-1	TRBJ2-7	TRBD1	ASSLQSDRVRTYEQY